What follows are 24 T cell receptor beta chains derived from one specimen sequenced in a study of OX40 agonist ivuxolimab in advanced cancers. The repertoire was sequenced with immunoSEQ multiplex PCR; TCRdb's copy has only in-frame clones and lacks some. The sample includes around 43,000 clones, 86% of them seen just once. The source material was CD4+ or CD8+ T cells sorted from blood, sampled in a trial of the OX40 agonist ivuxolimab. The receptors come from an adult with an advanced solid tumor such as melanoma, head and neck, liver or kidney cancer.

The chain employs TRBV15 and TRBJ1-1; TRBD1 matches at 7 bases. Looked up from germline, CDR1 is LNHNV and CDR2 is YYDKDF (reference sequence). This CDR3 has 15 amino acids. The V segment lost 8 bases and the J segment 4 bases; nucleotides outside the gene matches: 13. The CDR3 DNA reads TGTGCCACCGAAAGGGGGCTCGGCGAGCGCACTGAAGCTTTCTTT. It translates to CATERGLGERTEAFF.

The chain has TRBV6-5 and TRBJ1-1; 7 nucleotides align to TRBD1. V was pared by 0 bases and J by 1 base, with 5 bases of the junction left unmatched. Germline assignment: CDR1 MNHEY and CDR2 SVGAGI. This CDR3 has 16 amino acids. The CDR3 region is CASSYSPAGGNTEAFF. The CDR3 DNA is TGTGCCAGCAGTTACTCGCCAGCAGGGGGGAACACTGAAGCTTTCTTT.

The chain joins TRBV6-5 to TRBJ2-7, with a possible D match to TRBD2 (6 bases). CDR1 is MNHEY and CDR2 is SVGAGI in the germline V gene. The CDR3 sequence is 16 residues long. The ends were cut back, 0 bases at V and 3 bases at J, with 15 bases in the middle. This CDR3 reads CASSYSEEGLSYEQYF. In DNA, the CDR3 is TGTGCCAGCAGTTACTCTGAAGAGGGACTCAGCTACGAGCAGTACTTC.

The rearrangement links TRBV5-4 to TRBJ2-2; D not certain. CDR1 SGHNT and CDR2 YYREEE come from the germline V gene (reference sequence). The ends were cut back, 1 base at V and 0 bases at J, with 10 bases in the middle. The CDR3 is 16 residues long. CDR3 sequence: CASSLRFGANTGELFF. The CDR3 bases are TGTGCCAGCAGCTTGCGTTTTGGGGCGAACACCGGGGAGCTGTTTTTT.

This clone has a single count. The V gene is TRBV5-5, the J gene TRBJ1-2, with TRBD1 identical over 10 bases. The CDR3 is made up of 14 amino acids. V shed 8 bases and J 1 base; nucleotides not matched to a gene: 5. Germline V CDR1 and CDR2: SGHKS, YYEKEE (reference sequence). The CDR3 protein is CARDRGTINYGYTF. Here the CDR3 DNA reads TGTGCCAGGGACAGGGGGACCATTAACTATGGCTACACCTTC.

V usage is TRBV5-1 and J usage is TRBJ2-7; no clear D gene. The CDR3 length is 15 residues. Germline CDR1 reads SGHRS; CDR2 reads YFSETQ. The V and J ends lost 0 bases and 3 bases respectively, with 13 bases between them. CDR3 bases: TGCGCCAGCAGCTTGGCCGAGGCCTCCCACTACGAGCAGTACTTC. Protein sequence: CASSLAEASHYEQYF.

CDR3 residues: CASRGTGRYEQYF. CDR3 nucleotides: TGTGCCAGTAGAGGGACAGGGCGCTACGAGCAGTACTTC. The chain employs TRBV19 and TRBJ2-7, with 9 nucleotides matching TRBD1. This CDR3 comprises 13 residues. J lost 3 bases, V lost 6 bases, and 3 bases had no gene match. The germline gives CDR1 LNHDA, CDR2 SQIVND (reference sequence).

This clone showed up just once. The chain uses TRBV27 and TRBJ2-7; D remains ambiguous. Germline lookup yields CDR1 MNHEY and CDR2 SMNVEV (reference sequence). The V and J ends lost 6 bases and 1 base respectively, with 13 bases between them. This CDR3 is 14 amino acids long. The CDR3 reads CASSTFPSSYEQYF. CDR3 nucleotides: TGTGCCAGCAGCACGTTTCCCTCTTCCTACGAGCAGTACTTC.

The chain has TRBV7-9 and TRBJ2-1; D is unresolved. This CDR3 spans 14 amino acids. Germline values: CDR1 SEHNR, CDR2 FQNEAQ (reference sequence). Between the trimmed V and J ends, which lost 3 bases and 8 bases, there was a span of 14 bases. Here the CDR3 reads CASSFKGQEDEQFF. The CDR3 DNA is TGTGCCAGCAGCTTTAAGGGTCAAGAGGATGAGCAGTTCTTC.

The gene calls are TRBV2 and TRBJ1-1; perhaps TRBD1 as D (5 bases). The germline CDR1 and CDR2 sequences are SNHLY and FYNNEI. The CDR3 sequence is 10 residues long. Trimming shortened V by 8 bases and J by 11 bases, and 12 bases separated the two germline ends. CDR3 residues: CASGWDWAFF. The CDR3 DNA reads as TGTGCCAGCGGTTGGGACTGGGCTTTCTTT.

The rearrangement joins TRBV11-2 to TRBJ2-3, with D possibly being TRBD2 (5 bases). The CDR3 runs to 12 residues. Between the trimmed V and J ends, which lost 5 bases and 4 bases, there was a span of 7 bases. The germline gives CDR1 SGHAT, CDR2 FQNNGV. In nucleotides, the CDR3 is TGTGCCAGCAGCCCCGGGGCAGATACGCAGTATTTT. Protein product: CASSPGADTQYF.

The rearrangement joins TRBV6-6 to TRBJ2-7; D gene ambiguous. This CDR3 region has 14 residues. V was clipped by 0 bases and J by 4 bases, with 10 bases between them. Per germline, CDR1 MNHNY and CDR2 SVGAGI (reference sequence). CDR3 nucleotides: TGTGCCAGCAGTTACTCGAGTGAAGGTTACGAGCAGTACTTC. It codes for CASSYSSEGYEQYF.

The chain uses TRBV19 and TRBJ2-1; no clear D gene. The CDR3 contains 16 residues. Germline loops: CDR1 LNHDA, CDR2 SQIVND (reference sequence). V lost 5 bases and J 0 bases, leaving 14 bases between the germline ends. The CDR3 sequence: CASSLSGSSSYNEQFF. The CDR3 DNA reads TGTGCCAGTAGTCTTTCAGGATCATCCTCCTACAATGAGCAGTTCTTC.

The chain has TRBV15 and TRBJ2-7; D unclear. The CDR3 consists of 12 residues. Deletions cut 0 bases from V and 4 bases from J, with 4 bases between. Germline loops: CDR1 LNHNV, CDR2 YYDKDF (reference sequence). The CDR3 protein is CATSRDLYEQYF. CDR3 coding DNA: TGTGCCACCAGCAGAGATTTGTACGAGCAGTACTTC.

The V and J genes are TRBV28 and TRBJ2-3, with D perhaps assigned TRBD1 or TRBD2 (5 bases each). Germline CDR1 is MDHEN and CDR2 is SYDVKM. This CDR3 is 14 amino acids long. With 3 bases removed from V and 6 bases from J, the gap between germline ends came to 13 bases. The CDR3 spells CASSFRRELDTQYF. The CDR3 DNA follows: TGTGCCAGCAGTTTCCGCAGGGAGTTGGATACGCAGTATTTT.

The rearrangement uses TRBV27 and TRBJ2-5; no reliable D call. CDR3 length: 16 amino acids. Germline CDR1 is MNHEY and CDR2 is SMNVEV (reference sequence). Trimming took off 4 bases at V and 2 bases at J, with 17 bases between the two ends. DNA for the CDR3: TGTGCCAGCAGTTCAACGGTACAGCGAAAACAAGAGACCCAGTACTTC. Its translation is CASSSTVQRKQETQYF.

V and J are TRBV12-5 and TRBJ2-3; 10 nucleotides line up with TRBD2. V was pared by 3 bases and J by 5 bases, with 8 bases of the junction left unmatched. The CDR3 loop spans 16 amino acids. Germline V gives CDR1 LGHNT, CDR2 FRNRAP. The CDR3 coding sequence is TGTGCTAGTGGTTTACAACTAGCGGGGAGTGGAGATACGCAGTATTTT. The encoded protein is CASGLQLAGSGDTQYF.

The chain joins TRBV28 to TRBJ1-2; 7 nucleotides line up with TRBD1. Germline V gene sequence: CDR1 MDHEN, CDR2 SYDVKM. The CDR3 extends over 15 amino acids. The ends lost 2 bases at V and 8 bases at J; junction bases unmatched: 11. The CDR3 coding sequence is TGTGCCAGCAGTTTACCCGAAGATGACAGGGACGGCTACACCTTC. This translates into CASSLPEDDRDGYTF.

The rearrangement joins TRBV27 to TRBJ1-1; the D is unclear. The germline CDR1 and CDR2 sequences are MNHEY and SMNVEV (reference sequence). Trimming removed 2 bases from V and 3 bases from J, with 16 bases in between. This CDR3 has 16 residues. The CDR3 loop is CASSLNIWGEHTEAFF. CDR3 coding DNA: TGTGCCAGCAGTTTAAATATTTGGGGAGAGCACACTGAAGCTTTCTTT.

This chain uses TRBV11-2 with TRBJ2-7, with D possibly TRBD2 on 7 matching bases. Germline CDR1 reads SGHAT; CDR2 reads FQNNGV. V lost 4 bases to trimming and J lost 7 bases, with 23 bases between them. CDR3 length equals 16 residues. Here the CDR3 reads CASSSAGTNFNREQYF. CDR3 sequence (DNA): TGTGCCAGCAGCTCAGCGGGGACAAATTTCAACCGGGAGCAGTACTTC.

The chain uses TRBV7-9 and TRBJ1-5, with 11 bases identical to TRBD1. V lost 5 bases, J lost 0 bases, and 12 bases stayed unmatched. This CDR3 has 19 residues. The germline gives CDR1 SEHNR, CDR2 FQNEAQ (reference sequence). CDR3 residues: CASSPLRDRGGNSNQPQHF. CDR3 sequence (DNA): TGTGCCAGCAGCCCGTTGAGGGACAGGGGGGGGAATAGCAATCAGCCCCAGCATTTT.

The chain joins TRBV6-5 to TRBJ1-2, with D uncertain. The V gene's germline CDR1 is MNHEY and CDR2 SVGAGI. The CDR3 consists of 11 residues. V lost 7 bases, J lost 8 bases, and 11 bases lay in between. The CDR3 region has the DNA TGTGCCAGCACCGACCTCGGGGGCTACACCTTC. This codes for CASTDLGGYTF.

The V call is TRBV6-1, the J call TRBJ1-1; 8 bases are a match to TRBD1. V was clipped by 6 bases and J by 10 bases; unmatched bases: 13. The CDR3 has 14 residues. Per germline, CDR1 MNHNS and CDR2 SASEGT. In DNA, the CDR3 is TGTGCCAGCAGACCGACAGGGGAAACAAGCAGAGCTTTCTTT. The encoded protein is CASRPTGETSRAFF.

The rearrangement links TRBV5-1 to TRBJ2-7; tentative D call: TRBD2 (6 bases). The length of the CDR3 is 14 residues. The V end was cut by 2 bases, the J end by 3 bases, with 12 bases between. The germline V gene has CDR1 SGHRS and CDR2 YFSETQ. CDR3 amino acids: CASSFAAGHYEQYF. The DNA for the CDR3 is TGCGCCAGCAGCTTTGCGGCGGGGCACTACGAGCAGTACTTC.